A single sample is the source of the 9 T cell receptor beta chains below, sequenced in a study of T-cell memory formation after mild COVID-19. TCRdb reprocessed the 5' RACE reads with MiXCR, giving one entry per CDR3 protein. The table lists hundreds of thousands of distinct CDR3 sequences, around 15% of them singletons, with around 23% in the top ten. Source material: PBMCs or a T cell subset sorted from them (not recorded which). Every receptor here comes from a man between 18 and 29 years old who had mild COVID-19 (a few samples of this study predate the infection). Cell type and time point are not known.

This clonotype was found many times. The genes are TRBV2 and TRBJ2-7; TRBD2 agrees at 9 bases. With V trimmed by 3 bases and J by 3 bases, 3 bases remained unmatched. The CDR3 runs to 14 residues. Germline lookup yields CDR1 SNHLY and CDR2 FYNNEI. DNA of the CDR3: TGTGCCAGCAGTGAGGCAGCGGGGGGCTACGAGCAGTACGTC. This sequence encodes CASSEAAGGYEQYV.

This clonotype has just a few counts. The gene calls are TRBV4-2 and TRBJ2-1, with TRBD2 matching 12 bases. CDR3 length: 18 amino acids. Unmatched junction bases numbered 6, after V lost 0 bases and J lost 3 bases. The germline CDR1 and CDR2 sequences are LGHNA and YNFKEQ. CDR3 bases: TGTGCCAGCAGCCAAGATCCTAGCGGGGGGGCGTTCTACAATGAGCAGTTCTTC. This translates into CASSQDPSGGAFYNEQFF.

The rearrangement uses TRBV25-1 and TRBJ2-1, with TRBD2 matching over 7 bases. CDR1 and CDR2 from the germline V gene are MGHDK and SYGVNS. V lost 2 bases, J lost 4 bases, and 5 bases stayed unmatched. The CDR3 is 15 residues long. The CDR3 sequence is CASSEKFGGYNEQFF. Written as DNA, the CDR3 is TGTGCCAGCAGTGAAAAATTCGGGGGGTACAATGAGCAGTTCTTC.

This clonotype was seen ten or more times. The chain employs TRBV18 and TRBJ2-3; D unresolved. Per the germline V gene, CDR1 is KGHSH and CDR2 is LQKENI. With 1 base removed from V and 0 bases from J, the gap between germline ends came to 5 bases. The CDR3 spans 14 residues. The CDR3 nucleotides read TGTGCCAGCTCACCACAGGTCAGCACAGATACGCAGTATTTT. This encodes CASSPQVSTDTQYF.

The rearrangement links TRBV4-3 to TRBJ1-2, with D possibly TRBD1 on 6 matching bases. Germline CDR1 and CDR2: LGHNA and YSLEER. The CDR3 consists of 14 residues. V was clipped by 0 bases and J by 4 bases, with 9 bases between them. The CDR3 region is CASSQERTVYGYTF. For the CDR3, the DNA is TGCGCCAGCAGCCAAGAGAGGACAGTCTATGGCTACACCTTC.

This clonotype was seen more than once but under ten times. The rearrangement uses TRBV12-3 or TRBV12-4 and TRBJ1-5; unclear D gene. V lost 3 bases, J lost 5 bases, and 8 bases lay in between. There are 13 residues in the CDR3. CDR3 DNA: TGTGCCAGCAGTTTTTCCAGAGATCAGCCCCAGCATTTT. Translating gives CASSFSRDQPQHF.

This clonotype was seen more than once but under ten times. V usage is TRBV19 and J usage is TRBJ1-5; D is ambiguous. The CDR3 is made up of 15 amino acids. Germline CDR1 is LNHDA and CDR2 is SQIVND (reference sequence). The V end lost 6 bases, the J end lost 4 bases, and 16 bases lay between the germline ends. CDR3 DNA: TGTGCCAGTAGGGCGCTAAGAGAAGGGAATCAGCCCCAGCATTTT. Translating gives CASRALREGNQPQHF.

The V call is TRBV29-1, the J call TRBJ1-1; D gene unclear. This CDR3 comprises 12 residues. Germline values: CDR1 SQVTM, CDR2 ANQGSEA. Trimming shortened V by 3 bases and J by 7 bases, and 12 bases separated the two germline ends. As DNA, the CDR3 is TGCAGCGTTGATTCTGGGGTCGGTGAAGCTTTCTTT. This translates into CSVDSGVGEAFF.

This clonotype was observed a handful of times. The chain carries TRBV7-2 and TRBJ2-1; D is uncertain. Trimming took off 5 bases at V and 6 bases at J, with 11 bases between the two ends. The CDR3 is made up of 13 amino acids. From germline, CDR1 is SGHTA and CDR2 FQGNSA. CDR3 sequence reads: CASSPFSINEQFF. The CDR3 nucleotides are TGTGCCAGCAGCCCCTTTAGTATCAATGAGCAGTTCTTC.